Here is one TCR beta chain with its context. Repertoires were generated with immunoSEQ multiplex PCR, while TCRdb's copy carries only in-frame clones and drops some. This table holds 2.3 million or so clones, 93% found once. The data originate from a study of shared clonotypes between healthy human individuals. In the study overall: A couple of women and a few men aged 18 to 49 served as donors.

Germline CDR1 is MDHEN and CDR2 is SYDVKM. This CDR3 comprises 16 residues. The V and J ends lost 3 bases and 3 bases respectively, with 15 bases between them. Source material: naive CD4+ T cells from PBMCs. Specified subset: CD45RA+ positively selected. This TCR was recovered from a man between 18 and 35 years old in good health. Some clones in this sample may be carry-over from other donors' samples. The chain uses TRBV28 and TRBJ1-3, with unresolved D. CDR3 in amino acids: CASSLAGPQHGNTIYF. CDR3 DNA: TGTGCCAGCAGTTTGGCGGGCCCTCAGCATGGAAACACCATATATTTT.